Sequencing of this T cell receptor (beta chain) was carried out in a study of shared clonotypes between healthy human individuals. Study information: CD4 naive and memory got three plates each, CD8 naive two, CD8 memory one.

Profiling relied on immunoSEQ multiplex PCR, and the TCRdb table lists in-frame clones only, not all of them. The sample holds roughly 2.1 million clones; roughly 91% are singletons and the top ten take 1.5% to 2%. Notes on the study in general: Generally, naive subsets (rather than memory subsets) showed larger estimated richness.

Naivety among CD8 cells was defined by CD45RO negativity and positive CCR7 selection, thereby excluding terminally differentiated effector memory CD45RA+ cells. In this sample, this clone turned up a few times. Its antigen is currently unknown. Trimming took 3 bases from V and 6 from J; bases not matched to a gene: 5. This CDR3 has 14 residues. CDR1 is SNHLY, CDR2 FYNNEI, per germline. The receptor was derived from a man aged 18 to 30 in good health. Some clones in this sample may be carry-over from other donors' samples. The rearrangement uses TRBV2 and TRBJ2-1, with 7 nucleotides matching TRBD2. Sequenced: naive CD8+ T cells from PBMCs. The CDR3 spells CASSEGEGTNEQFF. The CDR3 DNA reads TGTGCCAGCAGTGAGGGGGAGGGCACCAATGAGCAGTTCTTC. The variable domain in full, with the rest retrieved from reference TRBV2 and TRBJ2-1, is EPEVTQTPSHQVTQMGQEVILRCVPISNHLYFYWYRQILGQKVEFLVSFYNNEISEKSEIFDDQFSVERPDGSNFTLKIRSTKLEDSAMYFCASSEGEGTNEQFFGPGTRLTVL.